The rows below give T cell receptor beta chains drawn from one sample of a study of regulatory T cells in long-lasting Graves disease. TCRdb redid the calling of the multiplex PCR reads with MiXCR, one entry per CDR3 protein. Of 400,000 to 450,000 distinct CDR3 sequences listed, 15% were seen once; the top ten hold 16%. This sample also appeared in a second study, on T cells in Graves' hyperthyroidism and ophthalmopathy.

The starting material was peripheral blood mononuclear cells (PBMCs), obtained at new diagnosis, from a patient treated with antithyroid drugs. The receptors come from a woman in her twenties or thirties with Graves disease. Each CDR3 is given with its conserved first and last residue. Each record gives: clone size, V gene, J gene, CDR3 length, D gene, CDR3 DNA, CDR3 protein. A D gene is named only where the DNA matches it firmly. Clone size is not always given. Where it is, it says once, few, many or a class for expanded clones.

>few|TRBV12-3/TRBV12-4|TRBJ2-3|15|-
TGTGCCAGCAGTGACTCGGCGGGCTTTTCAGATACGCAGTATTTT
CASSDSAGFSDTQYF
>few|TRBV18|TRBJ2-1|12|-
TGTGCCAGCTCACCCCCCCAGGGTGAGCAGTTCTTC
CASSPPQGEQFF
>many|TRBV28|TRBJ1-5|14|-
TGTGCCAGCAGTTTGGGGTTAGGCAATCAGCCCCAGCATTTT
CASSLGLGNQPQHF
>-|TRBV20-1|TRBJ2-7|14|-
TGCAGTGCTCCCTGGTCCGTACCGGCCTACGAGCAGTACTTC
CSAPWSVPAYEQYF
>many|TRBV27|TRBJ2-4|21|TRBD1
TGTGCCAGCAGTTTATGGAGAGGCATGGGGACAGGGGAAGGGGGTCAAGCCATTCAGTACTTC
CASSLWRGMGTGEGGQAIQYF
>-|TRBV2|TRBJ1-6|15|TRBD1
TGTGCCAGCAGCCCTGCTGGGACAGGGATCCCACCCCTCCACTTT
CASSPAGTGIPPLHF
>-|TRBV24-1|TRBJ2-2|16|-
TGTGCCACCAGTGAACTGGGACCTACGAACACCGGGGAGCTGTTTTTT
CATSELGPTNTGELFF
>many|TRBV12-3/TRBV12-4|TRBJ1-6|17|-
TGTGCCAGCAGGCACCAGGGTGGCGGCTCCTATAATTCACCCCTCCACTTT
CASRHQGGGSYNSPLHF
>-|TRBV19|TRBJ2-5|15|-
TGTGCCAGTAGTAGAATGGTAGATTACCAAGAGACCCAGTACTTC
CASSRMVDYQETQYF
>many|TRBV2|TRBJ2-7|13|-
TGTGCCAGCACCCAGGGTGCGGATTACGAGCAGTACTTC
CASTQGADYEQYF
>many|TRBV13|TRBJ1-1|16|TRBD1
TGTGCCAGCAGCGAGAGAAGACAGGGGGCGCGCACTGAAGCTTTCTTT
CASSERRQGARTEAFF
>-|TRBV6-2/TRBV6-3|TRBJ1-1|17|-
TGTGCCAGCCGCCTAATAGAAGAGCCCCTCGGGAGCACTGAAGCTTTCTTT
CASRLIEEPLGSTEAFF
>few|TRBV24-1|TRBJ2-5|14|-
TGTGCCACCAGTCTGGGTGGGTACCAAGAGACCCAGTACTTC
CATSLGGYQETQYF
>many|TRBV6-1|TRBJ1-1|12|TRBD1
TGTGCCAGCAGGCAGGGGGCCACTGAAGCTTTCTTT
CASRQGATEAFF
>-|TRBV7-2|TRBJ2-2|11|-
TGTGCCAGCAGCTTAGCTAGGGAGCTGTTTTTT
CASSLARELFF
>many|TRBV12-3/TRBV12-4|TRBJ1-5|16|TRBD1
TGTGCCAGCAGCGTCTTCGGGACAGTGGGCAATCAGCCCCAGCATTTT
CASSVFGTVGNQPQHF
>many|TRBV28|TRBJ2-1|17|-
TGTGCCAGCAGTTTATTGATCTCGGGACTCCTGTCGGGTGAGCAGTTCTTC
CASSLLISGLLSGEQFF
>few|TRBV4-2|TRBJ2-3|18|-
TGTGCCAGCAGCCAAGTCTCTGGGGGCGCGATCAGCACAGATACGCAGTATTTT
CASSQVSGGAISTDTQYF
>many|TRBV7-3|TRBJ2-1|14|TRBD1
TGTGCCAGCGGGCGCGGACAGGCTAACAATGAGCAGTTCTTC
CASGRGQANNEQFF
>many|TRBV2|TRBJ1-2|11|-
TGTGCCAGCAGACCCCTTGGTGGCTACACCTTC
CASRPLGGYTF
>many|TRBV6-1|TRBJ1-4|16|-
TGTGCCAGCAGTCCAACAACAGGGTCCCCTAATGAAAAACTGTTTTTT
CASSPTTGSPNEKLFF
>-|TRBV20-1|TRBJ2-3|12|-
TGCAGTGCTATGGAGGGAGGTAGGGCGCAGTATTTT
CSAMEGGRAQYF
>few|TRBV10-3|TRBJ2-5|19|-
TGTGCCATCAGTGGGGCTTGGCGAACCGCCCTCGGGGCGGGGGAGACCCAGTACTTC
CAISGAWRTALGAGETQYF
>-|TRBV20-1|TRBJ1-2|14|-
TGCAGTGCTAGAACCTCAGAGCTGAACTATGGCTACACCTTC
CSARTSELNYGYTF
>-|TRBV9|TRBJ1-2|12|TRBD1
TGTGCCAGCAGCCTCAGGACAGGTGGCTACACCTTC
CASSLRTGGYTF
>few|TRBV12-5|TRBJ1-1|13|-
TGTGCTAGTGGTTCCCGCGTTGGGACTGAAGCTTTCTTT
CASGSRVGTEAFF
>many|TRBV12-3/TRBV12-4|TRBJ2-2|13|-
TGTGCCAGCACTCTTCGGGGTTCCGGGGAGCTGTTTTTT
CASTLRGSGELFF
>many|TRBV27|TRBJ1-6|16|-
TGTGCCAGCAGTTCAACCGACAGAATCAATAATTCACCCCTCCACTTT
CASSSTDRINNSPLHF
>many|TRBV7-3|TRBJ2-1|16|-
TGTGCCAGCAGCTTAATTTGGTCTGCGGGATACAGTGAGCAGTTCTTC
CASSLIWSAGYSEQFF
>few|TRBV18|TRBJ2-7|15|TRBD1
TGTGCCAGCTCACCACTTGGGGACAGGAGCTACGAGCAGTACTTC
CASSPLGDRSYEQYF
>many|TRBV6-5|TRBJ1-1|17|-
TGTGCCAGCAGTTACTCGGGCGTCTTGAATAGGGGCACTGAAGCTTTCTTT
CASSYSGVLNRGTEAFF
>-|TRBV20-1|TRBJ2-1|12|TRBD2
TGCAGTGCTAGCCCCAGCGGGGTTGAGCAGTTCTTC
CSASPSGVEQFF
>few|TRBV19|TRBJ2-1|14|TRBD2
TGTGCCAGTAGCTTTGGCGGGAGTGGCTATGAGCAGTTCTTC
CASSFGGSGYEQFF
>many|TRBV27|TRBJ2-1|11|-
TGTGCCAGCAGTTTATGGAATGAGCAGTTCTTC
CASSLWNEQFF
>-|TRBV10-2|TRBJ2-3|15|TRBD2
TGCGCCACCTTACAGCTAGCGGGAGTACCAGATACGCAGTATTTT
CATLQLAGVPDTQYF
>many|TRBV2|TRBJ2-1|15|TRBD2
TGTGCCAGCAGTCAAACTAGCGGGGCTGGGAGTGAGCAGTTCTTC
CASSQTSGAGSEQFF
>-|TRBV20-1|TRBJ2-5|15|TRBD2
TGCAGTGCTAGATTTAGCGGGAGGGCCAGAGAGACCCAGTACTTC
CSARFSGRARETQYF
>few|TRBV19|TRBJ1-2|17|TRBD1
TGTGCCAGTAGTATACGGGGACAGGGGGCGAGGAGCTATGGCTACACCTTC
CASSIRGQGARSYGYTF
>few|TRBV30|TRBJ2-7|12|-
TGTGCCTGGACTAGCTCTACCCTCGAGCAGTACTTC
CAWTSSTLEQYF
>many|TRBV2|TRBJ2-5|16|TRBD2
TGTGCCAGCATTAGAGAAGCGGGAGGGAAACAAGAGACCCAGTACTTC
CASIREAGGKQETQYF
>few|TRBV24-1|TRBJ2-5|14|-
TGTGCCACCAGACCAAGCGGGTTAGGGCAGACCCAGTACTTC
CATRPSGLGQTQYF
>many|TRBV20-1|TRBJ2-7|10|-
TGCAGTGCTAGTTCTAACGAGCAGTACTTC
CSASSNEQYF
>many|TRBV5-1|TRBJ1-1|15|-
TGCGCCAGCAGCACCGGGAGGACAGAGAACACTGAAGCTTTCTTT
CASSTGRTENTEAFF
>few|TRBV4-1|TRBJ2-1|13|TRBD2
TGCGCCAGCAGCCAAGGGGGACTAGATGAGCAGTTCTTC
CASSQGGLDEQFF
>-|TRBV5-1|TRBJ2-2|17|-
TGCGCCAGCAGCTTGCTAGGGGCAAGGGTGGACACCGGGGAGCTGTTTTTT
CASSLLGARVDTGELFF
>few|TRBV6-1|TRBJ1-4|14|-
TGTGCCAGCAGACCGACAGGAGGTAATGAAAAACTGTTTTTT
CASRPTGGNEKLFF
>-|TRBV6-1|TRBJ1-2|15|-
TGTGCCAGCAGTGAAGCGCGGCAGGCGAACTATGGCTACACCTTC
CASSEARQANYGYTF
>-|TRBV12-3/TRBV12-4|TRBJ2-2|16|TRBD1
TGTGCCAGCAGTCCGACAGGGGGTCGCAGCACCGGGGAGCTGTTTTTT
CASSPTGGRSTGELFF
>-|TRBV5-1|TRBJ2-1|18|TRBD2
TGCGCCAGCAGCTTCTCCCCGGGACTAGCGGGAGGGGACAATGAGCAGTTCTTC
CASSFSPGLAGGDNEQFF
>-|TRBV5-1|TRBJ1-6|12|-
TGCGCCAGCAGCTGGGACAATTCACCCCTCCACTTT
CASSWDNSPLHF
>many|TRBV20-1|TRBJ2-3|14|-
TGCAGTGCTAGCCCCCGGGGCCGCACAGATACGCAGTATTTT
CSASPRGRTDTQYF
>many|TRBV11-3|TRBJ2-7|14|-
TGTGCCAGCAGCTTAACCCACGGCTCCTACGAGCAGTACTTC
CASSLTHGSYEQYF
>few|TRBV6-5|TRBJ2-2|18|-
TGTGCCAGCAGTTACCCCCTCGGGGGTAGCGGCGACACCGGGGAGCTGTTTTTT
CASSYPLGGSGDTGELFF
>many|TRBV5-1|TRBJ2-5|14|-
TGCGCCAGCAGCTTGGAATCTAAAGAAGAGACCCAGTACTTC
CASSLESKEETQYF
>few|TRBV30|TRBJ1-4|13|TRBD1
TGTGCCTGGACCAGGGACAGGGCAGGGAAACTGTTTTTT
CAWTRDRAGKLFF
>few|TRBV25-1|TRBJ2-1|20|TRBD2
TGTGCCAGCAGTGAATTGGGAGCGGGAGGGCCTCGTGGCTCCTACAATGAGCAGTTCTTC
CASSELGAGGPRGSYNEQFF
>many|TRBV2|TRBJ2-3|18|TRBD2
TGTGCCAGCAGTGAAGCGCTTCGACTAGCGGCTAGCACAGATACGCAGTATTTT
CASSEALRLAASTDTQYF
>many|TRBV12-3/TRBV12-4|TRBJ1-2|14|-
TGTGCCAGCAGTTCCGGGGTAAGGGCAGGTGGCTACACCTTC
CASSSGVRAGGYTF
>-|TRBV18|TRBJ2-6|16|TRBD1
TGTGCCAGCTCACACCGGGACAGGGTTGGGGCCAACGTCCTGACTTTC
CASSHRDRVGANVLTF